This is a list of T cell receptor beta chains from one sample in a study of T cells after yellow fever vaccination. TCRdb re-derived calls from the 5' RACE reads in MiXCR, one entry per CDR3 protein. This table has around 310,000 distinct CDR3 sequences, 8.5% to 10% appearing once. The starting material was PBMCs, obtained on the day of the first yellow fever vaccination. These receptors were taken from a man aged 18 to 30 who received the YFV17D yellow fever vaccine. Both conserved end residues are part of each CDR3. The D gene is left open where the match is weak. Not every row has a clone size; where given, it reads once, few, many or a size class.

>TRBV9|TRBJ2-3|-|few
CASSDRTGTDTQYF
TGTGCCAGCAGCGACAGGACTGGAACAGATACGCAGTATTTT
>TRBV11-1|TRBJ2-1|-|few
CASSFGYRVRGESSYNEQFF
TGTGCCAGCAGCTTCGGGTACAGGGTCCGGGGAGAGAGCTCCTACAATGAGCAGTTCTTC
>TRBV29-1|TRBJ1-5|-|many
CSVGGGNQPQHF
TGCAGCGTTGGGGGGGGCAATCAGCCCCAGCATTTT
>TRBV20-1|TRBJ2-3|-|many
CSASVRGQLTDTQYF
TGCAGTGCTAGTGTCCGAGGACAGCTCACAGATACGCAGTATTTT
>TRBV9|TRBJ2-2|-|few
CASSLQGRDTGELFF
TGTGCCAGCAGCTTACAGGGTAGGGACACCGGGGAGCTGTTTTTT
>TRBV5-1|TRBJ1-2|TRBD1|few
CASSPTWTGVNGYTF
TGCGCCAGCAGCCCAACTTGGACAGGGGTTAATGGCTACACCTTC
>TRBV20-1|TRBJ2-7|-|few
CSARGEDQTYEQYF
TGCAGTGCTAGAGGTGAAGACCAGACCTACGAGCAGTACTTC
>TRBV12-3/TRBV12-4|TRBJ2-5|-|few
CASSLMRETQYF
TGTGCCAGCAGTTTGATGCGTGAGACCCAGTACTTC
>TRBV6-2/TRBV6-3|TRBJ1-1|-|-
CASSYSSPEAFF
TGTGCCAGCAGTTACTCGAGTCCGGAAGCTTTCTTT
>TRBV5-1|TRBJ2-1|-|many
CASSAGALENEQFF
TGCGCCAGCAGCGCCGGTGCCCTGGAGAATGAGCAGTTCTTC
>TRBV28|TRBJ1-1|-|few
CASSFRTENTEAFF
TGTGCCAGCAGTTTTCGGACAGAAAACACTGAAGCTTTCTTT
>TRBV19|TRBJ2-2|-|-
CASSIIQQTGELFF
TGTGCCAGTAGTATAATCCAGCAGACCGGGGAGCTGTTTTTT
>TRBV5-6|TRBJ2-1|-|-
CASSPRLSSYNEQFF
TGTGCCAGCAGCCCTAGGTTGAGCTCCTACAATGAGCAGTTCTTC
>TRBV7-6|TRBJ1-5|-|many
CASSFSGEEPQHF
TGTGCCAGCAGCTTTAGCGGCGAAGAGCCCCAGCATTTT
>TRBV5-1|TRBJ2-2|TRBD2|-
CASSTGGAGELFF
TGCGCCAGCAGCACCGGGGGGGCCGGGGAGCTGTTTTTT
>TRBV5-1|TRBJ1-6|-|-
CASRGSGSSYNSPLHF
TGCGCCAGCAGGGGGAGCGGGAGCTCCTATAATTCACCCCTCCACTTT
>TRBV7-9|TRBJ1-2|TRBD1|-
CASSPTPDRKYGYTF
TGTGCCAGCAGCCCTACCCCGGACAGGAAATATGGCTACACCTTC
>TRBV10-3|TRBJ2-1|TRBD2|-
CASSRGLAVNEQFF
TGTGCCTCCTCCCGAGGACTAGCGGTCAATGAGCAGTTCTTC
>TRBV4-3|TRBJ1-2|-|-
CASSQTGRNYGYTF
TGCGCCAGCAGCCAGACGGGGAGGAACTATGGCTACACCTTC
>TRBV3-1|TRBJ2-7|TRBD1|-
CASSQDYRGHEQYF
TGTGCCAGCAGCCAAGACTACAGGGGTCACGAGCAGTACTTC
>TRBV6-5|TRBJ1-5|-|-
CASSSTQGQPQHF
TGTGCCAGCAGTTCAACTCAGGGTCAGCCCCAGCATTTT
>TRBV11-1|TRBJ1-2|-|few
CASSFLGQIYGYTF
TGTGCCAGCAGCTTTCTCGGACAGATCTATGGCTACACCTTC
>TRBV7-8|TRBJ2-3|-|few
CASSLGATGRPSTDTQYF
TGTGCCAGCAGCTTAGGGGCAACGGGGAGGCCTAGCACAGATACGCAGTATTTT
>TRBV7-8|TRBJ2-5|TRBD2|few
CASSSWTSGTKGTQYF
TGTGCCAGCAGCTCCTGGACTAGCGGGACAAAAGGGACCCAGTACTTC
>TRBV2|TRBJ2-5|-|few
CASSEAELWRETQYF
TGTGCCAGCAGTGAAGCGGAACTATGGAGGGAGACCCAGTACTTC
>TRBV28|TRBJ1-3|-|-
CASRTAGNTIYF
TGTGCCAGCAGAACAGCTGGAAACACCATATATTTT
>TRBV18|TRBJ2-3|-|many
CASSTSTDTQYF
TGTGCCAGCTCAACTAGCACAGATACGCAGTATTTT
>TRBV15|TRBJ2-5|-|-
CATSRDPGPQETQYF
TGTGCCACCAGCAGAGATCCGGGCCCTCAAGAGACCCAGTACTTC
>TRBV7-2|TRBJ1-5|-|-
CASSFRQGNQPQHF
TGTGCCAGCAGCTTCAGACAGGGCAATCAGCCCCAGCATTTT
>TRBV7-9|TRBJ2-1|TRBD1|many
CASSPGQGAANEQFF
TGTGCCAGCAGCCCGGGACAGGGGGCGGCAAATGAGCAGTTCTTC
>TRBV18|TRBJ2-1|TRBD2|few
CASSPGLAGGGEQFF
TGTGCCAGCTCACCCGGACTAGCGGGGGGCGGTGAGCAGTTCTTC
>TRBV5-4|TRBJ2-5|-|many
CASSLGEETQYF
TGTGCCAGCAGCTTGGGGGAAGAGACCCAGTACTTC
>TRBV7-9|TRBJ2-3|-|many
CASSSAPSTTDTQYF
TGTGCCAGCAGCTCAGCCCCCTCAACCACAGATACGCAGTATTTT
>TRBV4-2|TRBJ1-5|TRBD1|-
CDSSQDSWTGDSYSNQPQHF
TGTGACAGCAGCCAAGATTCGTGGACAGGGGACTCTTATAGCAATCAGCCCCAGCATTTT
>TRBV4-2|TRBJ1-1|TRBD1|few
CASSQDPLGQGGTEAFF
TGTGCCAGCAGCCAAGATCCCCTGGGACAGGGGGGAACTGAAGCTTTCTTT
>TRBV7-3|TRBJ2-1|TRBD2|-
CASSRFGLALNNEQFF
TGTGCCAGCAGTCGATTTGGACTAGCGCTAAACAATGAGCAGTTCTTC
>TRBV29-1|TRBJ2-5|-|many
CSVELPTEPQETQYF
TGCAGCGTTGAGTTGCCGACAGAACCTCAAGAGACCCAGTACTTC